The present T cell receptor (beta chain) was sequenced within a study of blood T cell repertoires in COVID-19. About the study: The United States, Italy and Spain supplied acute and convalescent COVID-19 samples.

CDR1 SEHNR and CDR2 FQNEAQ come from the germline V gene (reference sequence). This CDR3 has 15 amino acids. Trimming stripped 3 bases from V and 2 bases from J, with 11 bases between. Only in-frame clones appear in the TCRdb table, and some are missing; sequencing was by immunoSEQ multiplex PCR. The table lists around 81,000 clones, around 80% of them singletons. In this sample, this clone turned up a few times. The sequenced sample was peripheral blood. This sequence originates from a human donor in a cohort sampled during active COVID-19. V gene TRBV7-9 combines with J gene TRBJ1-5, with D possibly matching TRBD1 (5 bases). CDR3: CASSFQGAGNQPQHF. In nucleotides, the CDR3 is TGTGCCAGCAGCTTTCAAGGGGCAGGCAATCAGCCCCAGCATTTT.